The 17 T cell receptor beta chains listed next were all sequenced from one sample in a study of cytomegalovirus exposure and HLA in healthy donors. Data came from immunoSEQ multiplex PCR; TCRdb stores just in-frame clones and leaves some out. The sample lists about 350,000 clones; 87% were seen once. Material for sequencing was PBMCs. The receptors derive from a woman aged 30 to 39 in good health and CMV-seropositive.

V is TRBV5-6 and J is TRBJ2-2; TRBD2 aligns across 11 bases. The CDR3 extends over 18 amino acids. Germline values: CDR1 SGHDT, CDR2 YYEEEE. The junction had 11 bases not matched to a gene; V was cut back by 3 bases and J by 4 bases. This CDR3 reads CASSSLRPGLAVTGELFF. DNA of the CDR3: TGTGCCAGCAGCTCCCTGAGACCGGGACTAGCGGTCACCGGGGAGCTGTTTTTT.

The chain couples TRBV5-1 to TRBJ2-7; TRBD1 agrees at 8 bases. Germline CDR1 reads SGHRS; CDR2 reads YFSETQ. The CDR3 is 15 amino acids. J was trimmed by 4 bases and V by 4 bases; bases with no gene match: 10. The CDR3 is CASSNRQGNQYEQYF. DNA for the CDR3: TGCGCCAGCAGCAACAGACAGGGGAATCAATACGAGCAGTACTTC.

This rearrangement joins TRBV9 to TRBJ1-5; TRBD1 matches 8 bases. V lost 9 bases and J lost 0; bases outside the gene matches: 14. CDR1 is SGDLS, CDR2 YYNGEE, per germline. This CDR3 spans 17 amino acids. CDR3 in DNA: TGTGCCATCCACTTCGACAGGGGAAGGGATAGCAATCAGCCCCAGCATTTT. Residues: CAIHFDRGRDSNQPQHF.

This clone was picked up one time. The chain links TRBV9 to TRBJ2-2, with TRBD2 as a possible D gene (7 bases). Looked up from germline, CDR1 is SGDLS and CDR2 is YYNGEE. The CDR3 length is 16 residues. Trimming left V 0 bases short and J 7 bases short, with 16 bases between. The CDR3 here is CASSVEVGGPIGELFF. The CDR3 DNA follows: TGTGCCAGCAGCGTAGAAGTGGGGGGGCCTATCGGGGAGCTGTTTTTT.

Details on this clone: Within the sample, other DNA sequences also encode this same CDR3. This rearrangement joins TRBV6-6 to TRBJ1-2; D uncertain. Looked up from germline, CDR1 is MNHNY and CDR2 is SVGAGI (reference sequence). The V end was cut by 5 bases, the J end by 2 bases, with 3 bases between. The CDR3 extends over 11 amino acids. This CDR3 reads CASSPNYGYTF. The CDR3 coding sequence is TGTGCCAGCAGTCCAAACTATGGCTACACCTTC.

V usage is TRBV7-9 and J usage is TRBJ1-6; weak D call: TRBD1 (5 bases). CDR3 length: 14 residues. V lost 7 bases and J lost 6, with 13 bases in between. From germline, CDR1 is SEHNR and CDR2 FQNEAQ (reference sequence). The CDR3 spells CASTLGGGNSPLHF. The DNA of the CDR3 is TGTGCCAGCACCTTGGGGGGGGGTAATTCACCCCTCCACTTT.

J is TRBJ2-7 and V is TRBV27; 7 positions match TRBD1. Germline CDR1 MNHEY, CDR2 SMNVEV (reference sequence). This CDR3 comprises 12 residues. Unmatched junction bases numbered 2, after V lost 3 bases and J lost 6 bases. The CDR3 reads CASSFRGTEQYF. DNA for the CDR3: TGTGCCAGCAGTTTCAGGGGGACCGAGCAGTACTTC.

On this clone itself: The sample carries other DNA sequences with the same CDR3. The genes are TRBV2 and TRBJ2-7; D is ambiguous. The CDR3 has 13 residues. Trimming left V 8 bases short and J 0 bases short, with 11 bases between. CDR1 and CDR2 from the germline V gene are SNHLY and FYNNEI. The CDR3 nucleotides read TGTGCCAGCCGAGGTGGAAGCTCCTACGAGCAGTACTTC. It translates to CASRGGSSYEQYF.

This chain links TRBV18 with TRBJ2-3, with D maybe TRBD1 (6 bases). CDR1 is KGHSH and CDR2 is LQKENI in the germline V gene. The ends were cut back, 3 bases at V and 6 bases at J, with 13 bases in the middle. This CDR3 is 14 amino acids long. CDR3 sequence (DNA): TGTGCCAGCTCACCCCGACAGGAAGCGGATACGCAGTATTTT. Its protein product is CASSPRQEADTQYF.

V is TRBV29-1 and J is TRBJ1-1, with D hard to call. This CDR3 has 13 amino acids. Germline V lookup: CDR1 SQVTM, CDR2 ANQGSEA. With 5 bases removed from V and 6 bases from J, the gap between germline ends came to 16 bases. CDR3 coding DNA: TGCAGCGTTCCTTCCGCCGTGGCCCCTGAAGCTTTCTTT. It encodes CSVPSAVAPEAFF.

The chain uses TRBV4-2 and TRBJ2-3; D is possibly TRBD1 (5 bases). The V end was cut by 0 bases, the J end by 4 bases, with 14 bases between. Germline CDR1 LGHNA, CDR2 YNFKEQ. This CDR3 region has 16 residues. The CDR3 reads CASSQDSLWTSDTQYF. Here the CDR3 DNA reads TGTGCCAGCAGCCAAGATTCGCTCTGGACATCAGATACGCAGTATTTT.

This chain uses TRBV9 with TRBJ1-2; no firm D call. Between the trimmed V and J ends, which lost 0 bases and 0 bases, there was a span of 9 bases. Germline V gene lookup returns CDR1 SGDLS and CDR2 YYNGEE. This CDR3 is built from 15 residues. DNA of the CDR3: TGTGCCAGCAGCGTAGAGGGCGGGCCTAACTATGGCTACACCTTC. It specifies CASSVEGGPNYGYTF. The whole variable domain, remainder taken from reference TRBV9 and TRBJ1-2, is DSGVTQTPKHLITATGQRVTLRCSPRSGDLSVYWYQQSLDQGLQFLIQYYNGEERAKGNILERFSAQQFPDLHSELNLSSLELGDSALYFCASSVEGGPNYGYTFGSGTRLTVV.

The chain couples TRBV28 to TRBJ1-2; TRBD1 matches 9 bases. The CDR3 consists of 13 residues. Germline assignment: CDR1 MDHEN and CDR2 SYDVKM. The V segment lost 7 bases and the J segment 7 bases; nucleotides outside the gene matches: 7. In nucleotides, the CDR3 is TGTGCCAGCACCAGAACAGGGGGCGCTGGCTACACCTTC. Translation: CASTRTGGAGYTF.

The chain employs TRBV28 and TRBJ2-1; 9 bases are shared with TRBD1. The germline V gene encodes CDR1 MDHEN and CDR2 SYDVKM. The CDR3 consists of 15 residues. V trimming: 3 bases; J trimming: 7 bases; junction bases outside the gene matches: 7. CDR3: CASSLSGTGNNEQFF. For the CDR3, the DNA is TGTGCCAGCAGTTTGTCCGGGACAGGGAATAATGAGCAGTTCTTC. Looking up the rest from reference TRBV28 and TRBJ2-1 gives the full variable domain: DVKVTQSSRYLVKRTGEKVFLECVQDMDHENMFWYRQDPGLGLRLIYFSYDVKMKEKGDIPEGYSVSREKKERFSLILESASTNQTSMYLCASSLSGTGNNEQFFGPGTRLTVL.

V is TRBV14 and J is TRBJ2-5; TRBD2 matches at 9 bases. The ends lost 5 bases at V and 3 bases at J; junction bases unmatched: 19. The CDR3 is 19 residues long. CDR1 is SGHDN and CDR2 is FVKESK in the germline V gene. The CDR3 region is CASSNTQLSLREGKETQYF. The CDR3 coding sequence is TGTGCCAGCAGCAATACCCAGTTATCGTTGCGGGAGGGGAAAGAGACCCAGTACTTC. The variable domain in full, with the rest retrieved from reference TRBV14 and TRBJ2-5, is EAGVTQFPSHSVIEKGQTVTLRCDPISGHDNLYWYRRVMGKEIKFLLHFVKESKQDESGMPNNRFLAERTGGTYSTLKVQPAELEDSGVYFCASSNTQLSLREGKETQYFGPGTRLLVL.

V usage is TRBV2 and J usage is TRBJ1-1; D is unresolved. The length of the CDR3 is 17 residues. Deletions cut 7 bases from V and 0 bases from J, with 21 bases between. From germline, CDR1 is SNHLY and CDR2 FYNNEI. The CDR3: CASTKAGLRSMNTEAFF. As DNA, the CDR3 is TGTGCCAGCACCAAAGCGGGGTTAAGAAGCATGAACACTGAAGCTTTCTTT.

The chain is built from TRBV9 and TRBJ2-1, with D uncertain. The CDR3 is 14 amino acids. V was shortened by 0 bases and J by 8 bases, with 12 bases between the two germline ends. Germline loops: CDR1 SGDLS, CDR2 YYNGEE. The CDR3 sequence: CASSVAGSSDEQFF. The CDR3 nucleotides are TGTGCCAGCAGCGTAGCGGGTAGTTCGGATGAGCAGTTCTTC.